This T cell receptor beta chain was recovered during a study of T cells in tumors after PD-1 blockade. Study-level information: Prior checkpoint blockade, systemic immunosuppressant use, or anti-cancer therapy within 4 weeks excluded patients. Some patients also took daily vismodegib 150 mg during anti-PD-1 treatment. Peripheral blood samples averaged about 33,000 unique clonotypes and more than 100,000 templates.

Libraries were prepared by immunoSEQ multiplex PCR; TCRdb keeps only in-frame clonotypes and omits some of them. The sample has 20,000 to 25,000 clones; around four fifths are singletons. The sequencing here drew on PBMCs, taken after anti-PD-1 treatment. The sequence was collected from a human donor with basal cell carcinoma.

The CDR3 nucleotides read TGTGCCAGCAGCTTTATAGACAGGGATAACGAGCAGTACTTC. It is translated as CASSFIDRDNEQYF. The genes are TRBV5-4 and TRBJ2-7; TRBD1 aligns across 7 bases. The length of the CDR3 is 14 residues. Per germline, CDR1 SGHNT and CDR2 YYREEE (reference sequence). The J segment lost 5 bases and the V segment lost 2 bases, leaving 7 bases of the junction unmatched.